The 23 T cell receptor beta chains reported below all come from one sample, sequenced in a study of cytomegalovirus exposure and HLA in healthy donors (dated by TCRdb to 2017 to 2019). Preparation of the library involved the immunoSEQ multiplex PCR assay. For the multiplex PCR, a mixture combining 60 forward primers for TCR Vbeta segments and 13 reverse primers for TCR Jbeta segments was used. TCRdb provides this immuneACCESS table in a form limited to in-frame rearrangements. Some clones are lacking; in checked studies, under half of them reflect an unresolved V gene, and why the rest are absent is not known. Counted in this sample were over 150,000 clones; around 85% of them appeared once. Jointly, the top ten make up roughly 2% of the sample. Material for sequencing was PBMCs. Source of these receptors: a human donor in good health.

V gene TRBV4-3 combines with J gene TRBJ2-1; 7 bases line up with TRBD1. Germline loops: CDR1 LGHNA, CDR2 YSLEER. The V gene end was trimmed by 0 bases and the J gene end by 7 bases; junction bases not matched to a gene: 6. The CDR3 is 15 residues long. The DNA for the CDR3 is TGCGCCAGCAGCCAAGACTGGACAGGAATGAATGAGCAGTTCTTC. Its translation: CASSQDWTGMNEQFF.

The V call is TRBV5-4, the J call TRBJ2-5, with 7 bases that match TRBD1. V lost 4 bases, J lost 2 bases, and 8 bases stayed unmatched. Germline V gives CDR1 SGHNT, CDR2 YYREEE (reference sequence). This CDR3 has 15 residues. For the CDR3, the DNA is TGTGCCAGCAGCGGATCACCGGGACAGCAAGAGACCCAGTACTTC. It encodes CASSGSPGQQETQYF. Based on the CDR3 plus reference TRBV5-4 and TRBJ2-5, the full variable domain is ETGVTQSPTHLIKTRGQQVTLRCSSQSGHNTVSWYQQALGQGPQFIFQYYREEENGRGNFPPRFSGLQFPNYSSELNVNALELDDSALYLCASSGSPGQQETQYFGPGTRLLVL.

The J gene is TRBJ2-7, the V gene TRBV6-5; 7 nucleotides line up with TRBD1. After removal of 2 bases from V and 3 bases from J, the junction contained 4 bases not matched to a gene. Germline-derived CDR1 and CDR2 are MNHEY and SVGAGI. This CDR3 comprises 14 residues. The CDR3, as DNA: TGTGCCAGCAGTTACACCGGGACAGACTACGAGCAGTACTTC. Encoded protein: CASSYTGTDYEQYF.

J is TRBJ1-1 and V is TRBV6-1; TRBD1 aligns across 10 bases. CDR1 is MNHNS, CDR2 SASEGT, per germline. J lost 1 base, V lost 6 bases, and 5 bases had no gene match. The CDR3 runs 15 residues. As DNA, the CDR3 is TGTGCCAGCAGGATGACAGGGGGCGGGAACACTGAAGCTTTCTTT. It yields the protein CASRMTGGGNTEAFF.

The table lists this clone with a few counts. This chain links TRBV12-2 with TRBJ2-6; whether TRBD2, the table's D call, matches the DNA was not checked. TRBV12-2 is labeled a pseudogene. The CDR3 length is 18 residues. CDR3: CASRLGGDPRSGANVLTF. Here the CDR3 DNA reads TGTGCAAGTCGCTTGGGAGGGGACCCGCGGTCTGGGGCCAACGTCCTGACTTTC.

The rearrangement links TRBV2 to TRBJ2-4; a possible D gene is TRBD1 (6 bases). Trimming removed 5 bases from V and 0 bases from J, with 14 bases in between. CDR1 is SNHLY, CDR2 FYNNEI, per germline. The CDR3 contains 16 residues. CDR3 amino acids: CASSTNRVLAKNIQYF. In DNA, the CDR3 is TGTGCCAGCAGTACAAACAGGGTTTTAGCCAAAAACATTCAGTACTTC.

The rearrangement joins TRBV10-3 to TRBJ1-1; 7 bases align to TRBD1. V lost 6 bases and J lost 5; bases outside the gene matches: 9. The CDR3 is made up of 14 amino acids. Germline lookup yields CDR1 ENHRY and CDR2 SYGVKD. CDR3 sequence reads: CAIRGTARGTEAFF. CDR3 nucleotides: TGTGCCATCAGGGGGACAGCCCGAGGGACTGAAGCTTTCTTT.

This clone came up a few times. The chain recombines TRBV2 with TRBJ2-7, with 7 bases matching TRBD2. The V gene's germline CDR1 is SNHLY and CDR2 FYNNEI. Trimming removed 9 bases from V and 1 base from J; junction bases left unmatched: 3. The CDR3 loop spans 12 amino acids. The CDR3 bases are TGTGCCAGGGGGGACTATTCCTACGAGCAGTACTTC. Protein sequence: CARGDYSYEQYF. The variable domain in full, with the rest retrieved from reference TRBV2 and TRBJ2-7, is EPEVTQTPSHQVTQMGQEVILRCVPISNHLYFYWYRQILGQKVEFLVSFYNNEISEKSEIFDDQFSVERPDGSNFTLKIRSTKLEDSAMYFCARGDYSYEQYFGPGTRLTVT.

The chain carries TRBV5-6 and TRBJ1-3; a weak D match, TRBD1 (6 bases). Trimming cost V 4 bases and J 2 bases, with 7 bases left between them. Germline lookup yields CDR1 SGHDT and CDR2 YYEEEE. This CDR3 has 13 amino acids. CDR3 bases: TGTGCCAGCAGCAGGGACACTGGAAACACCATATATTTT. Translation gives CASSRDTGNTIYF.

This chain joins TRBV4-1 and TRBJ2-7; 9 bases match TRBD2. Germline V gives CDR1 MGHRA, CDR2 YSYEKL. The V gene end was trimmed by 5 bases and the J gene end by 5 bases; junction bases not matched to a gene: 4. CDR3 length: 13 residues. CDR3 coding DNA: TGCGCCAGCAGCTCCTTAGCGGGGGACGAGCAGTACTTC. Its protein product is CASSSLAGDEQYF.

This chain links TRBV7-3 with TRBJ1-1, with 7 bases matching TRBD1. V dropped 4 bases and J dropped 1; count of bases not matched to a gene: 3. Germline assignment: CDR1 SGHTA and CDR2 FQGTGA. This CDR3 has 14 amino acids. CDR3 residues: CASSSRDRNTEAFF. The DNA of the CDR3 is TGTGCCAGCAGCTCCCGGGACAGGAACACTGAAGCTTTCTTT.

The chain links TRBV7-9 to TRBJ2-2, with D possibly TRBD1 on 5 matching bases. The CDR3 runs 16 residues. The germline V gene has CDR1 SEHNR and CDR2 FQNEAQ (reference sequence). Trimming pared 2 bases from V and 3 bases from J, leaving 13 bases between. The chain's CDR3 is CASSLYRLMDTGELFF. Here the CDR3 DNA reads TGTGCCAGCAGCTTATACAGGTTAATGGACACCGGGGAGCTGTTTTTT.

As DNA, the CDR3 is TGTGCCAGCAGTTTTCGGGGGGGCCCGGGTACGCAGTATTTT. Protein product: CASSFRGGPGTQYF. V is TRBV27 and J is TRBJ2-3; 8 bases are a match to TRBD2. This CDR3 comprises 14 residues. Germline CDR1 reads MNHEY; CDR2 reads SMNVEV (reference sequence). The ends lost 3 bases at V and 8 bases at J; junction bases unmatched: 7.

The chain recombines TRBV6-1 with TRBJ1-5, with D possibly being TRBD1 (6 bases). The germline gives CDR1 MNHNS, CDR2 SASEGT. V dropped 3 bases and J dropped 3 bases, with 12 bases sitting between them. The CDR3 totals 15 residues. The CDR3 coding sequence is TGTGCCAGCAGTGAGCGGGGGGGCTCCAATCAGCCCCAGCATTTT. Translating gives CASSERGGSNQPQHF.

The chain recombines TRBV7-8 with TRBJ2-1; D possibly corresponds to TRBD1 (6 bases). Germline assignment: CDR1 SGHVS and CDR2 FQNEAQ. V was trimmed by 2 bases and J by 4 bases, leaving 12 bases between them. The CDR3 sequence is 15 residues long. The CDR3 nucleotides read TGTGCCAGCAGCTTACGGCCAGGGGATTACAATGAGCAGTTCTTC. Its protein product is CASSLRPGDYNEQFF.

CDR3 DNA sequence: TGTGCCAGCAGCCCAGGGGCGGGCGAGCAGTACTTC. It yields the protein CASSPGAGEQYF. The chain has TRBV7-9 and TRBJ2-7; the D gene is possibly TRBD1 (6 bases). V lost 5 bases and J 6 bases, leaving 11 bases between the germline ends. The CDR3 is made up of 12 amino acids. Germline CDR1 reads SEHNR; CDR2 reads FQNEAQ (reference sequence).

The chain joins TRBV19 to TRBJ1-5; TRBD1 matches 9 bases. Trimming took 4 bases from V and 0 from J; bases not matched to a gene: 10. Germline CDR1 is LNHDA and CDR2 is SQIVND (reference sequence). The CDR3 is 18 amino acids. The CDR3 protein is CASSNPDRGRVSNQPQHF. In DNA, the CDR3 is TGTGCCAGTAGTAATCCGGACAGGGGACGGGTTAGCAATCAGCCCCAGCATTTT.

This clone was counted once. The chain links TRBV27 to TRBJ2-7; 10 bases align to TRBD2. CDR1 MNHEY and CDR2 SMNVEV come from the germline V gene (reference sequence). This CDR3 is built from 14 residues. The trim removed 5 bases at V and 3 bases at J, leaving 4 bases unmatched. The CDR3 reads CASSQRLAGYEQYF. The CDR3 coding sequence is TGTGCCAGCAGTCAGAGACTAGCGGGCTACGAGCAGTACTTC.

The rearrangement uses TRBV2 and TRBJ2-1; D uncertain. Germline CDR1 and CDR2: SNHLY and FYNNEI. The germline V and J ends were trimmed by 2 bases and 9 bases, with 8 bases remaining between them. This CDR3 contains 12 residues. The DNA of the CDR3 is TGTGCCAGCAGTGAATCTGGAGCTGAGCAGTTCTTC. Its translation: CASSESGAEQFF.

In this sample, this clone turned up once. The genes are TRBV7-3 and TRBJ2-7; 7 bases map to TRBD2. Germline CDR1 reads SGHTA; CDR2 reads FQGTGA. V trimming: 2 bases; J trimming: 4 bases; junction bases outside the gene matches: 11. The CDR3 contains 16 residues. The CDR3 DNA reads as TGTGCCAGCAGCTTAGACCCCAAGGGGACTAAATACGAGCAGTACTTC. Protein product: CASSLDPKGTKYEQYF.

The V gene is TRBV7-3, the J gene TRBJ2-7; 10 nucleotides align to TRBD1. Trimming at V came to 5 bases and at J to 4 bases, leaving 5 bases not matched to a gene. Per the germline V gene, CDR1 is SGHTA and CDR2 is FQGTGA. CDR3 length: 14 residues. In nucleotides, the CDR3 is TGTGCCAGCAGCCCTGGGGACAGGGGTTACGAGCAGTACTTC. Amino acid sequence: CASSPGDRGYEQYF.

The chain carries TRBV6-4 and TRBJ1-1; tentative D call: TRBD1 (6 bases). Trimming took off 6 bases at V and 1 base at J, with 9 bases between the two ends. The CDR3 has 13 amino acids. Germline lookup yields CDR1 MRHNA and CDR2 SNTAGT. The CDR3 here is CASSLGQNTEAFF. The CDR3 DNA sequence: TGTGCCAGCAGCTTGGGACAGAACACTGAAGCTTTCTTT.

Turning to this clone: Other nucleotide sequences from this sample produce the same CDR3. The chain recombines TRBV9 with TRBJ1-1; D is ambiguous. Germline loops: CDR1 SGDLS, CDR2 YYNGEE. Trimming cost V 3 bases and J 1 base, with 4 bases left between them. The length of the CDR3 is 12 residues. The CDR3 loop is CASSGGNTEAFF. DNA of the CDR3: TGTGCCAGCAGCGGCGGGAACACTGAAGCTTTCTTT. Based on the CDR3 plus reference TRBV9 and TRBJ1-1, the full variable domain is DSGVTQTPKHLITATGQRVTLRCSPRSGDLSVYWYQQSLDQGLQFLIQYYNGEERAKGNILERFSAQQFPDLHSELNLSSLELGDSALYFCASSGGNTEAFFGQGTRLTVV.